The clone carrying this T cell receptor beta chain was seen at least ten times. Its antigen is not identified. This specimen belongs to a study of regulatory T cells in long-lasting Graves disease. As to time point: newly diagnosed GD, antithyroid drugs for less than 3 months. Making the TCR library involved RNA that had been extracted from PBMCs. American Thyroid Association guidelines were used to diagnose Graves' disease. Overall study findings and caveats: Study was limited to peripheral blood, excluding thyroid tissue.

Trimming removed 8 bases from V and 1 base from J, with 15 bases in between. The germline gives CDR1 MNHEY, CDR2 SMNVEV (reference sequence). CDR3 length equals 14 residues. The authors built TCR beta libraries using iRepertoire HTBI primers and Arm-PCR of CDR3 regions. Using its own MiXCR run on the multiplex PCR reads, TCRdb lists one record per CDR3 protein. Among 250,000 to 400,000 distinct CDR3 sequences listed, over 15% were seen once. Sequencing was performed on peripheral blood mononuclear cells (PBMCs), taken at new diagnosis, from a patient treated with antithyroid drugs. The sequence was collected from a female donor with Graves disease. V is TRBV27 and J is TRBJ2-7; a weak D match, TRBD1 (6 bases). This CDR3 is CASGYTRGSYEQYF. CDR3 nucleotide sequence: TGTGCCAGCGGGTACACCAGGGGTTCCTACGAGCAGTACTTC.